Listed below are T cell receptor beta chains from one sample, sequenced in a study of T cell repertoires in cytomegalovirus infection. Their specific antigens are unknown. TCRdb passed the reads through MiXCR, listing each CDR3 protein once. The table includes 750,000 to 950,000 distinct CDR3 sequences, 29% detected once. Here the sequenced sample was cultured CD8+ T cells from PBMCs, taken from culture after CMV antigen stimulation. The receptors were sampled from a human donor in good health (CMV status not recorded). Some clones in this sample may be carry-over from other donors' samples. The CDR3 runs from the conserved cysteine through the conserved F or W. The order of the fields is V gene, CDR3 protein.

>TRBV6-1
CASSSGRSNTEAFF
>TRBV19
CASSIESLGTEAFF
>TRBV20-1
CSARDHWGADTGELFF
>TRBV28
CASSRDSSSKYNEQFF
>TRBV12-3/TRBV12-4
CASSFRGAAQPQHF
>TRBV6-2/TRBV6-3
CASFALAGDTEAFF
>TRBV10-3
CAIRDSSNQPQHF
>TRBV12-3/TRBV12-4
CASSYGTGFQGYTF
>TRBV27
CASSVGTGVYEQYF
>TRBV6-1
CASSELGAFF
>TRBV27
CASGKRGPNNEQFF
>TRBV5-1
CASSSTGGFTYEQYF
>TRBV7-2
CASTSGEYNEQFF
>TRBV10-3
CAIGRATSGIQETQYF
>TRBV28
CASSSHEDRGVQYSNQPQHF
>TRBV27
CASSQGRPYGYTF
>TRBV6-6
CASSYSSGTSFGETQYF
>TRBV6-1
CASSRDRGQDTQYF
>TRBV29-1
CSVEGLRPEQFF
>TRBV7-2
CASSLPTVNTEAFF
>TRBV6-5
CASSNYRETEAFF
>TRBV12-3/TRBV12-4
CASSLTRINYGYTF
>TRBV7-9
CASSQTAFNEQFF
>TRBV6-1
CASNKQGSGANVLTF
>TRBV27
CASMSGPSYNEQFF
>TRBV15
CATSRDRDRATSGANVLTF
>TRBV7-6
CASSPPKTVTEQYF
>TRBV4-2
CASSQGGSALNTEAFF
>TRBV3-1
CASSPKEGDLSFAQYF
>TRBV4-2
CAISDGINSNTEAFF
>TRBV6-5
CASSYFRTDPNEQFF
>TRBV7-7
CASSATGGEADTQYF
>TRBV20-1
CSAHSGQGVQNTEAFF
>TRBV7-2
CANSTDSQGYTF
>TRBV6-5
CASSYSAGSYNEQFF
>TRBV6-8
CASSPAEYTDTQYF
>TRBV7-6
CASSFPGAVNNEQFF
>TRBV15
CATRGAQGDEKLFF
>TRBV11-3
CASSFGTSGEGKTYEQYF
>TRBV6-2/TRBV6-3
CASSIAGSTDTQYF
>TRBV7-9
CASSRGQPRKEGELFF
>TRBV6-2/TRBV6-3
CASSYNLELTYGYTF
>TRBV10-3
CAIRDSSYEQYF
>TRBV4-3
CASSQDPPGDGNTIYF
>TRBV20-1
CSASNLERGGEYEQYF
>TRBV7-9
CASSPEGPASNQPQHF
>TRBV6-6
CASSYRGANNIQYF
>TRBV19
CASSMGTGLVEQFF
>TRBV20-1
CSARSRVGLDTIYF
>TRBV29-1
CSVDASPREGIYGYTF
>TRBV6-1
CASRDRDRLYSGANVLTF
>TRBV10-2
CASSETGGATEAFF
>TRBV2
CASPTGTEETQYF
>TRBV2
CASKGRQIKREAFF
>TRBV7-6
CASSSRSSGADTQYF
>TRBV12-3/TRBV12-4
CASRPSTGSGNTIYF
>TRBV19
CASSQKRGGNQPQHF
>TRBV27
CASRWGAGYTF